The present entry profiles one T cell receptor (beta chain) with its context. This sample was taken from a study of Tregs in tolerant kidney transplant recipients. The CDR3 length is 15 residues. Trimming removed 4 bases from V and 2 bases from J; junction bases left unmatched: 7. Germline V gene lookup returns CDR1 KGHSH and CDR2 LQKENI. Produced via immunoSEQ multiplex PCR; TCRdb's table is partial and in-frame only. The sample shows 90,000 to 120,000 clones, almost 90% of them seen only once. This receptor was obtained from a human donor who received a combined kidney and bone marrow transplant. The sequenced sample was CD4+ T cells from blood, obtained before the transplant. The V and J genes are TRBV18 and TRBJ2-5; TRBD1 matches at 7 bases. CDR3 protein: CASSLLPGQQETQYF. As DNA, the CDR3 is TGTGCCAGCTCACTTCTCCCGGGACAGCAAGAGACCCAGTACTTC.